A selection of T cell receptor beta chains follows, all from one sample in a study of cytomegalovirus exposure and HLA in healthy donors. Produced via immunoSEQ multiplex PCR; TCRdb's table is partial and in-frame only. The table has roughly 65,000 clones, around 93% seen once. The source material was PBMCs. The receptors come from a man aged 18 to 30 in good health and CMV-seropositive. CDR3s include the opening cysteine and the closing phenylalanine or tryptophan. The D gene is left open where the match is weak. Clone size, where shown, is once, few, many, or a class for clones that have expanded.

.	TRBV6-6	.	TRBJ2-5	CASSYSRYQETQYF	TGTGCCAGCAGTTATTCCAGGTACCAAGAGACCCAGTACTTC
TRBD2	TRBV5-1	once	TRBJ2-3	CASSGTSGSSTDTQYF	TGCGCCAGCAGCGGGACTAGCGGGTCTAGCACAGATACGCAGTATTTT
TRBD1	TRBV11-2	.	TRBJ2-7	CASSLSPGTGSEQYF	TGTGCCAGCAGCTTAAGTCCCGGGACAGGGTCCGAGCAGTACTTC
.	TRBV7-8	.	TRBJ2-4	CASSTGFIAKNIQYF	TGTGCCAGCAGCACAGGGTTCATAGCCAAAAACATTCAGTACTTC
TRBD1	TRBV6-5	once	TRBJ1-5	CASRSGQGAVQPQHF	TGTGCCAGCAGATCTGGACAGGGGGCTGTTCAGCCCCAGCATTTT
.	TRBV7-2	.	TRBJ2-3	CASSFRDSTDTQYF	TGTGCCAGCAGCTTTCGAGATAGCACAGATACGCAGTATTTT
.	TRBV4-1	.	TRBJ1-2	CASSQAAGLQESIGYTF	TGCGCCAGCAGCCAAGCGGCAGGGTTACAGGAATCAATTGGCTACACCTTC
TRBD1	TRBV30	.	TRBJ1-5	CALGQGNQPQHF	TGTGCCTTGGGACAGGGGAATCAGCCCCAGCATTTT
TRBD1	TRBV4-1	once	TRBJ2-7	CASSQVNRDRDLYEQYF	TGCGCCAGCAGCCAAGTGAACCGGGACAGGGACCTCTACGAGCAGTACTTC
TRBD2	TRBV7-6	.	TRBJ2-7	CASSSPGLGLGYEQYF	TGTGCCAGCAGCTCACCGGGACTAGGGTTGGGCTACGAGCAGTACTTC
TRBD2	TRBV14	.	TRBJ2-1	CASSPSLLSGRPYNEQFF	TGTGCCAGCAGCCCTTCCCTCCTTAGCGGGAGGCCCTACAATGAGCAGTTCTTC
.	TRBV5-1	.	TRBJ2-5	CASSLGSGPSGEETQYF	TGCGCCAGCAGCTTGGGAAGCGGCCCCTCGGGGGAAGAGACCCAGTACTTC
.	TRBV10-2	.	TRBJ1-1	CASRLGQAEAFF	TGCGCCAGCAGACTCGGTCAGGCTGAAGCTTTCTTT
TRBD1	TRBV5-1	.	TRBJ2-1	CASSGQGTDEQFF	TGCGCCAGCAGCGGACAGGGCACCGATGAGCAGTTCTTC
TRBD2	TRBV19	.	TRBJ2-2	CASYSGRTNTGELFF	TGTGCCAGTTATAGCGGGAGGACGAACACCGGGGAGCTGTTTTTT
.	TRBV27	.	TRBJ2-1	CASSPAYNEQFF	TGTGCCAGCTCCCCAGCCTACAATGAGCAGTTCTTC
.	TRBV19	.	TRBJ1-5	CASSTVSNQPQHF	TGTGCCAGTAGTACGGTGAGCAATCAGCCCCAGCATTTT
.	TRBV21-1	once	TRBJ2-7	CASSKARCSLRGRAYEQYF	TGTGCCAGCAGCAAAGCGCGTTGTAGTCTACGCGGGCGCGCCTACGAGCAGTACTTC
TRBD2	TRBV5-1	once	TRBJ2-5	CASSLYPSPSGIPGETQYF	TGCGCCAGCAGCTTGTATCCGTCGCCTAGCGGGATTCCGGGGGAGACCCAGTACTTC
.	TRBV6-1	once	TRBJ1-1	CASALGANTEAFF	TGTGCCAGTGCTTTAGGGGCGAACACTGAAGCTTTCTTT
TRBD2	TRBV7-3	.	TRBJ2-2	CASSLTSGIRPGELFF	TGTGCCAGCAGCTTGACTAGCGGGATAAGGCCCGGGGAGCTGTTTTTT
.	TRBV4-1	once	TRBJ2-1	CASSQERDSYNEQFF	TGCGCCAGCAGCCAAGAGCGGGACTCCTACAATGAGCAGTTCTTC
.	TRBV7-6	few	TRBJ2-5	CASSLGRSVGAEDF	TGTGCCAGCAGCCTGGGACGAAGTGTGGGGGCCGAGGACTTC
.	TRBV11-3	.	TRBJ2-3	CASAKSFSTDTQYF	TGTGCCAGCGCGAAATCATTTAGCACAGATACGCAGTATTTT
.	TRBV5-1	once	TRBJ2-7	CASSPQSGSYEQYF	TGCGCCAGCAGCCCCCAGTCGGGGTCCTACGAGCAGTACTTC
.	TRBV2	.	TRBJ2-7	CASSLGPDYEQYF	TGTGCCAGCAGTCTTGGTCCAGACTACGAGCAGTACTTC
TRBD2	TRBV6-6	.	TRBJ2-1	CASSYGTRFNEQFF	TGTGCCAGCAGTTACGGGACTAGATTCAATGAGCAGTTCTTC
.	TRBV9	.	TRBJ2-1	CASSARQDSYNEQFF	TGTGCCAGCAGCGCCCGACAGGACTCCTACAATGAGCAGTTCTTC
.	TRBV4-1	.	TRBJ2-7	CASSQTELRRPVIAEQYF	TGCGCCAGCAGCCAGACGGAACTGCGCAGGCCTGTCATTGCCGAGCAGTACTTC
.	TRBV27	.	TRBJ1-2	CASSFGQGGPYGYTF	TGTGCCAGCAGTTTTGGGCAGGGAGGGCCTTATGGCTACACCTTC
.	TRBV19	.	TRBJ1-2	CASDDLRGYGYTF	TGTGCCAGTGACGATCTGCGGGGGTATGGCTACACCTTC
.	TRBV10-1	.	TRBJ1-5	CASSASEGLDDQPQHF	TGCGCCAGCAGTGCCTCTGAGGGACTGGACGATCAGCCCCAGCATTTT
TRBD1	TRBV11-2	.	TRBJ1-3	CASSRQGAGNTIYF	TGTGCCAGCAGCCGACAGGGGGCTGGAAACACCATATATTTT
.	TRBV11-1	.	TRBJ2-2	CASSLELNTGELFF	TGTGCCAGCAGCTTAGAACTGAACACCGGGGAGCTGTTTTTT
TRBD2	TRBV18	.	TRBJ2-7	CASSPVGQAGDYEQYF	TGTGCCAGCTCACCAGTTGGGCAAGCGGGAGACTACGAGCAGTACTTC
TRBD1	TRBV27	.	TRBJ1-1	CASSLHRGLNTEAFF	TGTGCCAGCAGTCTCCACAGGGGGCTTAACACTGAAGCTTTCTTT
.	TRBV18	.	TRBJ2-7	CASSRLSGSDYEQYF	TGTGCCAGCTCACGCCTGAGCGGGTCGGACTACGAGCAGTACTTC
.	TRBV6-5	.	TRBJ2-7	CASSLSVNSYEQYF	TGTGCCAGCAGCCTATCGGTTAATTCCTACGAGCAGTACTTC
.	TRBV27	medium-sized	TRBJ2-7	CASRTLGQSYEQYF	TGTGCCAGCAGAACTCTCGGACAGAGCTACGAGCAGTACTTC
.	TRBV29-1	.	TRBJ2-1	CSLSQTETPGGEQFF	TGCAGCCTTAGTCAGACAGAGACACCCGGTGGTGAGCAGTTCTTC
.	TRBV28	.	TRBJ2-4	CASSPSRGGKNIQYF	TGTGCCAGCAGTCCTTCCCGAGGAGGGAAAAACATTCAGTACTTC
.	TRBV9	once	TRBJ1-1	CASSVDRVGRTEAFF	TGTGCCAGCAGCGTTGACCGGGTTGGGAGGACTGAAGCTTTCTTT
TRBD2	TRBV5-1	.	TRBJ2-3	CASSSLGGTDTQYF	TGCGCCAGCAGCTCGCTGGGAGGGACAGATACGCAGTATTTT
TRBD2	TRBV11-2	.	TRBJ2-1	CASSPLAGRSYNEQFF	TGTGCCAGCAGCCCATTAGCGGGCCGCTCCTACAATGAGCAGTTCTTC
TRBD1	TRBV7-9	.	TRBJ1-1	CASSPVTGGWAFF	TGTGCCAGCAGCCCCGTTACAGGGGGGTGGGCTTTCTTT
.	TRBV7-8	.	TRBJ1-1	CASSLRGSWQLNTEAFF	TGTGCCAGCAGCTTAAGGGGATCTTGGCAGTTGAACACTGAAGCTTTCTTT
.	TRBV28	.	TRBJ2-7	CASSPPDTRPLYEQYF	TGTGCCAGCAGTCCACCGGACACAAGACCCCTCTACGAGCAGTACTTC
TRBD2	TRBV10-2	.	TRBJ2-5	CASSQWLAGEWENQETQYF	TGCGCCAGCAGTCAATGGCTAGCGGGAGAGTGGGAAAACCAAGAGACCCAGTACTTC
TRBD2	TRBV6-4	.	TRBJ2-3	CASSPIAGAADTQYF	TGTGCCAGCAGCCCCATTGCGGGAGCGGCAGATACGCAGTATTTT
.	TRBV5-6	.	TRBJ2-7	CASSPRQSEQYF	TGTGCCAGCAGCCCCAGACAGAGCGAGCAGTACTTC
.	TRBV30	.	TRBJ2-5	CAWTVALATETQYF	TGTGCCTGGACTGTAGCACTAGCCACCGAGACCCAGTACTTC
TRBD2	TRBV6-1	few	TRBJ2-1	CASRVAGGPVYEQFF	TGTGCCAGCAGGGTAGCGGGAGGGCCTGTCTATGAGCAGTTCTTC
.	TRBV19	.	TRBJ2-3	CASSGLGASDTQYF	TGTGCCAGTAGTGGCTTAGGGGCGTCAGATACGCAGTATTTT